This entry is about one TCR beta chain. Under the authors' procedure: The authors estimated nucleated cell counts from reference gene primer amplification. Assay used: immunoSEQ multiplex PCR; TCRdb lists only in-frame clones, some missing. D and trimming come from the DNA, and the V and J calls and clone size come from that table. The sample has under 250,000 clones; approximately 83% are singletons. Germline V CDR1 and CDR2: SGDLS, YYNGEE. The CDR3 covers 17 residues. The ends were cut back, 4 bases at V and 5 bases at J, with 19 bases in the middle. The source of the sample is a study of blood T cell repertoires in COVID-19. Participants were aged roughly 18 to 100 years from some 24 US areas. The study recruited exposed participants who had met a COVID-19 case within 2 weeks before entry.

The specimen was PBMCs or T cells enriched from blood (not recorded which). The chain combines TRBV9 with TRBJ1-6, with D maybe TRBD1 (6 bases). This sequence originates from a woman in her forties or fifties who had been exposed to COVID-19. The CDR3 sequence: CASSPQGNSNHNSPLHF. CDR3 nucleotide sequence: TGTGCCAGCAGCCCCCAGGGGAACTCCAACCATAATTCACCCCTCCACTTT.